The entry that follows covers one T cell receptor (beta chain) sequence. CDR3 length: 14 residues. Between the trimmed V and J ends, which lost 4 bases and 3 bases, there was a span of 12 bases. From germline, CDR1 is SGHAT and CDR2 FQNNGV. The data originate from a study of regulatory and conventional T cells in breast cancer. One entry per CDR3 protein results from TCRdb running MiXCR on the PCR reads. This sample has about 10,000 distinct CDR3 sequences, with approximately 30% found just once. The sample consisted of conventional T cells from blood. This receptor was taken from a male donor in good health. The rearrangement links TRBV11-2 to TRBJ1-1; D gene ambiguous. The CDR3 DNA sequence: TGTGCCAGCAGCTCCCGAGGACGGGACACTGAAGCTTTCTTT. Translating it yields CASSSRGRDTEAFF.